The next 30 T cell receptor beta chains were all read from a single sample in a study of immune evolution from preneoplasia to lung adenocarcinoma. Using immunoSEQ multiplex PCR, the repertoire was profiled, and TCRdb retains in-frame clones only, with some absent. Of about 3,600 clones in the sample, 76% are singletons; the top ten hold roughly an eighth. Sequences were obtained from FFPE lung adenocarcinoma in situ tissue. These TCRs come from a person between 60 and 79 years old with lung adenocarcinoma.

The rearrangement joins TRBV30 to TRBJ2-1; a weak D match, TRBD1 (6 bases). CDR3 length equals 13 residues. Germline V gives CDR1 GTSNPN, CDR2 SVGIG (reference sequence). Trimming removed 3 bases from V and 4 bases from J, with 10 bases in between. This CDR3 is CAWRGAQYNEQFF. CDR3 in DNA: TGTGCCTGGAGGGGGGCCCAGTACAATGAGCAGTTCTTC.

CDR3 sequence (DNA): TGTGCCAGCAGCTTTCCAAACAGCCCCCAGCATTTT. Its protein is CASSFPNSPQHF. This chain connects TRBV5-8 to TRBJ1-5; D remains ambiguous. Trimming shortened V by 2 bases and J by 10 bases, and 10 bases separated the two germline ends. Germline loops: CDR1 SGHTS, CDR2 YDEGEE. CDR3 length: 12 amino acids.

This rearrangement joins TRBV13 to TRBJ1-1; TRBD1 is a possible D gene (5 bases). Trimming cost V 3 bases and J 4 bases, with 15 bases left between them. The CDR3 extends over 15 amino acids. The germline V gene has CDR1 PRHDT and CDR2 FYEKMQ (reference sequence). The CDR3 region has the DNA TGTGCCAGCAGCTTGAGACAAGGGGCGCGCACTGAAGCTTTCTTT. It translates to CASSLRQGARTEAFF.

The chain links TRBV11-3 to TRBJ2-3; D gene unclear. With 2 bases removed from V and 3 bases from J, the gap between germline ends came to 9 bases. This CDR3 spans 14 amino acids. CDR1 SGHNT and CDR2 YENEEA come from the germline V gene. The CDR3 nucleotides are TGTGCCAGCAGCTTATATACCACGACAGATACGCAGTATTTT. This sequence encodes CASSLYTTTDTQYF.

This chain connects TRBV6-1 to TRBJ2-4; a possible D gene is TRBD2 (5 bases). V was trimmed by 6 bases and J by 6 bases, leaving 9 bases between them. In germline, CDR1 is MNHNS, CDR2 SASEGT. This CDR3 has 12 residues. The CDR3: CASSREINIQYF. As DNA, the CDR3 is TGTGCCAGCAGCCGGGAAATAAACATTCAGTACTTC.

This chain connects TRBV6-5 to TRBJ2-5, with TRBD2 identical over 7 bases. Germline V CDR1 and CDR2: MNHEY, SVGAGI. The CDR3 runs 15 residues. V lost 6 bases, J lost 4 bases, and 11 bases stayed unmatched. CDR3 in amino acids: CASRTSLATVETQYF. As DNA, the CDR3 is TGTGCCAGCAGGACTAGCCTAGCAACTGTAGAGACCCAGTACTTC.

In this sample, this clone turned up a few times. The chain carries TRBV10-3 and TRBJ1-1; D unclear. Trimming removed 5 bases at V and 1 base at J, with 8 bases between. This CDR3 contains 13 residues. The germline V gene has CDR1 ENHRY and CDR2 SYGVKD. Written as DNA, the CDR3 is TGTGCCATCAGTAGGCAGGAGAACACTGAAGCTTTCTTT. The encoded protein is CAISRQENTEAFF.

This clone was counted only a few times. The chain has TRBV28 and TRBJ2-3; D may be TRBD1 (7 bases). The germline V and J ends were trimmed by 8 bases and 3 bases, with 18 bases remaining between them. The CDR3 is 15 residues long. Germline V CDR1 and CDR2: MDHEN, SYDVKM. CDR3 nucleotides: TGTGCCAGCGGTCTGGCGGCAGGGGGGACAGATACGCAGTATTTT. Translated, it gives CASGLAAGGTDTQYF.

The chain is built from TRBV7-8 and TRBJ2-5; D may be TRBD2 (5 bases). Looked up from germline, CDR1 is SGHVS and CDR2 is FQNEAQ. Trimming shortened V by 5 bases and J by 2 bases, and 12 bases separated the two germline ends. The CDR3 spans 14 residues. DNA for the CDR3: TGTGCCAGCAGCAGGTCCCGAGGGCAAGAGACCCAGTACTTC. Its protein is CASSRSRGQETQYF. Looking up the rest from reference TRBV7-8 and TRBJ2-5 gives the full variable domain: GAGVSQSPRYKVAKRGQDVALRCDPISGHVSLFWYQQALGQGPEFLTYFQNEAQLDKSGLPSDRFFAERPEGSVSTLKIQRTQQEDSAVYLCASSRSRGQETQYFGPGTRLLVL.

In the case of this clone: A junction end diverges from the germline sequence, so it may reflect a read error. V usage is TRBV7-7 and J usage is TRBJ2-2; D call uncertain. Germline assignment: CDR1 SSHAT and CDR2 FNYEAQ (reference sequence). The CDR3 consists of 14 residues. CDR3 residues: CASSPTSYTGELFF. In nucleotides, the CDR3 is TGTGCTAGCAGCCCAACCTCTTACACCGGGGAGCTGTTTTTT.

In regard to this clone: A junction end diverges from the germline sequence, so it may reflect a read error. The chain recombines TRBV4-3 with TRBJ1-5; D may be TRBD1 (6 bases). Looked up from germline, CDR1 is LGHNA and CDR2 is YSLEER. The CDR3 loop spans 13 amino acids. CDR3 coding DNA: TGCGCCAGCAGCCAAGATTTAGGGACACCCGACTCCTTC. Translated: CASSQDLGTPDSF.

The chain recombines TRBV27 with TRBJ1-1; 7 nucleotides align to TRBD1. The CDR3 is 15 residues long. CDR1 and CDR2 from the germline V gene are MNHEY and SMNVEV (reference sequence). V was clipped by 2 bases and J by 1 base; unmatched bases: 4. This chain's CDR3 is CASSLRTGTNTEAFF. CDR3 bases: TGTGCCAGCAGTTTACGGACAGGAACGAACACTGAAGCTTTCTTT.

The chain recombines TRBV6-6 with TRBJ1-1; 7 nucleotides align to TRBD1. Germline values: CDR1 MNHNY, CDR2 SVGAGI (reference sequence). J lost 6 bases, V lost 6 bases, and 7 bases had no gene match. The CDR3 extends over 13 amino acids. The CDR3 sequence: CASRPGQTPEAFF. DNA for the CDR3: TGTGCCAGCAGGCCGGGACAGACTCCTGAAGCTTTCTTT.

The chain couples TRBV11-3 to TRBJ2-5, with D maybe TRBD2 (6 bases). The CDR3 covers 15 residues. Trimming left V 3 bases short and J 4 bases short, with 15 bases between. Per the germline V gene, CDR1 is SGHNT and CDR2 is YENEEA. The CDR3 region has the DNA TGTGCCAGCAGCTTCCCCTCGGGAGAGACAGAGACCCAGTACTTC. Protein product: CASSFPSGETETQYF.

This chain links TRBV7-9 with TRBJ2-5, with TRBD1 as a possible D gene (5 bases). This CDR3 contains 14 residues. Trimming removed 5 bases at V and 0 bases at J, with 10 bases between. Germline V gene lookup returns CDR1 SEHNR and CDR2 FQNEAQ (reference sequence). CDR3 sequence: CASSQLRDQETQYF. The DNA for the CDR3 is TGTGCCAGCAGCCAACTCAGGGACCAAGAGACCCAGTACTTC.

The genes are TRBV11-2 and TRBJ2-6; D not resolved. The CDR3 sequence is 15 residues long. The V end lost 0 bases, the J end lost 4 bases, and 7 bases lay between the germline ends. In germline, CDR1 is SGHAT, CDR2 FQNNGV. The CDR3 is CASSLEGSGANVLTF. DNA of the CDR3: TGTGCCAGCAGCTTAGAGGGTTCCGGGGCCAACGTCCTGACTTTC.

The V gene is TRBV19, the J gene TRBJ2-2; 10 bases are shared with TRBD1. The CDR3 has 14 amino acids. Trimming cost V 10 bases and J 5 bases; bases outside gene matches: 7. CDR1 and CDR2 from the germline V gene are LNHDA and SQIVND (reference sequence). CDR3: CATSGTGVTGELFF. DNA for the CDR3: TGTGCCACTTCCGGGACAGGGGTTACCGGGGAGCTGTTTTTT.

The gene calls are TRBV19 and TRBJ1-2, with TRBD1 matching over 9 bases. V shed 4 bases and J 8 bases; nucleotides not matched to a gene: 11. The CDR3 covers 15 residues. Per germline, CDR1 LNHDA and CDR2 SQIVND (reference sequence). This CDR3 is CASSRGLQGASGYTF. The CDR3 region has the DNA TGTGCCAGTAGTAGAGGGCTACAGGGGGCCAGCGGCTACACCTTC. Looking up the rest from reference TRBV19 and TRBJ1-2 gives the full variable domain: DGGITQSPKYLFRKEGQNVTLSCEQNLNHDAMYWYRQDPGQGLRLIYYSQIVNDFQKGDIAEGYSVSREKKESFPLTVTSAQKNPTAFYLCASSRGLQGASGYTFGSGTRLTVV.

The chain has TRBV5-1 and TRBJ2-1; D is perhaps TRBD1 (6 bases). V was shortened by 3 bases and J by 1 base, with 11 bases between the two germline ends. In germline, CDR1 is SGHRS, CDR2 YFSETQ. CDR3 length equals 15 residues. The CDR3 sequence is CASSSMTGSYNEQFF. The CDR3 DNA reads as TGCGCCAGCAGCTCAATGACAGGATCCTACAATGAGCAGTTCTTC. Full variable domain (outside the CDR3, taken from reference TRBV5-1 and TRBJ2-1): KAGVTQTPRYLIKTRGQQVTLSCSPISGHRSVSWYQQTPGQGLQFLFEYFSETQRNKGNFPGRFSGRQFSNSRSEMNVSTLELGDSALYLCASSSMTGSYNEQFFGPGTRLTVL.

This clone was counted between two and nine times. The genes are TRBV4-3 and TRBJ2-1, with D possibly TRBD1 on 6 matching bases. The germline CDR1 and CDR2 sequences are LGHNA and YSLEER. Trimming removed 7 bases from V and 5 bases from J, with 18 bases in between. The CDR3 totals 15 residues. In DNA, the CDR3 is TGCGCCAGCAAGCGGACAGCCGGCTCGGACAATGAGCAGTTCTTC. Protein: CASKRTAGSDNEQFF.

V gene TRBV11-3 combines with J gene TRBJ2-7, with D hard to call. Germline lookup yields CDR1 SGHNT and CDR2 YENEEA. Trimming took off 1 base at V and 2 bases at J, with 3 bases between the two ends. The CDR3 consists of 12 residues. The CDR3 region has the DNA TGTGCCAGCAGCTTAGGGACCTACGAGCAGTACTTC. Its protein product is CASSLGTYEQYF.

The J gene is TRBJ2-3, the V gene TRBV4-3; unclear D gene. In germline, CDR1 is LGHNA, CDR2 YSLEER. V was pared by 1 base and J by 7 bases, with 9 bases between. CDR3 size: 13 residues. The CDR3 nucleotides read TGCGCCAGCAGCCAAGTGTTGACGAATACGCAGTATTTT. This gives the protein CASSQVLTNTQYF.

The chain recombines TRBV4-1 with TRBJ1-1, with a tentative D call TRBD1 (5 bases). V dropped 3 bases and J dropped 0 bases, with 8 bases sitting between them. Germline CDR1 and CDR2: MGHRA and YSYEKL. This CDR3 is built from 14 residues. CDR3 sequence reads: CASSQTVMNTEAFF. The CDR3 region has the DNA TGCGCCAGCAGCCAGACAGTCATGAACACTGAAGCTTTCTTT.

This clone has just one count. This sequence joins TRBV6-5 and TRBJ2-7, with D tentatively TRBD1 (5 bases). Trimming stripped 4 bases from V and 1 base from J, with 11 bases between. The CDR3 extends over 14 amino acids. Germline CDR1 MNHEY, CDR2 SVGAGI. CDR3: CASSSAGLSYEQYF. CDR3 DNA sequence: TGTGCCAGCAGTTCGGCAGGGCTTTCCTACGAGCAGTACTTC.

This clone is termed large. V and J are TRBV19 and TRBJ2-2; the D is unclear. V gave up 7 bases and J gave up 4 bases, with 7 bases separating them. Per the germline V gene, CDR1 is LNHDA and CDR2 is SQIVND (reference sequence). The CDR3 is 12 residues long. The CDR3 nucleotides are TGTGCCAGTAAGGGCGGCACCGGGGAGCTGTTTTTT. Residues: CASKGGTGELFF.

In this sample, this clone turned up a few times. The CDR3 region is CASSGGDRGLTGELFF. CDR3 sequence (DNA): TGTGCCAGTAGTGGGGGGGACAGGGGGCTCACCGGGGAGCTGTTTTTT. V and J are TRBV19 and TRBJ2-2; 12 bases map to TRBD1. The ends lost 5 bases at V and 4 bases at J; junction bases unmatched: 5. The CDR3 has 16 amino acids. Germline CDR1 and CDR2: LNHDA and SQIVND (reference sequence).

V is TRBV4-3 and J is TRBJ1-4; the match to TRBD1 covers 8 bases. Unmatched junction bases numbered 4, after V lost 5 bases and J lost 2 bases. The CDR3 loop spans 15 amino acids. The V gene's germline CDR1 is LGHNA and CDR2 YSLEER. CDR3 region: CASSIGTGTNEKLFF. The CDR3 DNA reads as TGCGCCAGCAGCATAGGGACAGGCACTAATGAAAAACTGTTTTTT.

CDR3 sequence (DNA): TGTGCCTGGAGTGTAGGCAGTAATGGCTACACCTTC. It yields the protein CAWSVGSNGYTF. The rearrangement uses TRBV30 and TRBJ1-2; no firm D call. The CDR3 spans 12 residues. Trimming cost V 0 bases and J 6 bases, with 8 bases left between them. Germline CDR1 GTSNPN, CDR2 SVGIG (reference sequence).

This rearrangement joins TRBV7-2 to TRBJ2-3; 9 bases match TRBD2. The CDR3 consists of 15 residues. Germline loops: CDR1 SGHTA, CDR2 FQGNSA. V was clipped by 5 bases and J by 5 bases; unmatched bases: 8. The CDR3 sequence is CASSRGGAGLDTQYF. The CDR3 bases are TGTGCCAGCAGCCGCGGGGGGGCTGGTTTAGATACGCAGTATTTT.

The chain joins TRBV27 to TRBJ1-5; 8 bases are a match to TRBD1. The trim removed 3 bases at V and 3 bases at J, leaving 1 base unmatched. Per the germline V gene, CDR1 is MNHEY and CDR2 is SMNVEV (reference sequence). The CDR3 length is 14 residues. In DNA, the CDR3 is TGTGCCAGCAGTTTGACAGGGGCCAATCAGCCCCAGCATTTT. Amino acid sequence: CASSLTGANQPQHF.